These 26 T cell receptor beta chains came from one sample sequenced in a study of human versus mouse CDR3 diversity and MHC coevolution. Generated by immunoSEQ multiplex PCR, the TCRdb table keeps only in-frame clones and is missing some. This table has about 60,000 clones, 85% to 95% appearing once. Sequencing was performed on naive CD4+ T cells from blood. Subset denoted: CD45RO-negative CD62L-positive naive CD4 T cells. These receptors came from a person in their 60s in good health.

This chain joins TRBV23-1 and TRBJ2-4; 8 nucleotides agree with TRBD1. TRBV23-1 is known as an ORF, though its function is uncertain. This CDR3 region has 16 residues. The V segment lost 2 bases and the J segment 8 bases; nucleotides outside the gene matches: 11. Here the CDR3 reads CASSQALCRGLDIQYF. The CDR3 nucleotides are TGCGCCAGCAGTCAAGCCTTATGCAGGGGGCTGGACATTCAGTACTTC.

This rearrangement joins TRBV5-1 to TRBJ2-2; 9 bases match TRBD1. V lost 2 bases, J lost 0 bases, and 8 bases stayed unmatched. The CDR3 has 18 amino acids. The V gene's germline CDR1 is SGHRS and CDR2 YFSETQ. CDR3 nucleotides: TGCGCCAGCAGCTTCGGACAGGGGCGTGGTTCGAACACCGGGGAGCTGTTTTTT. Residues: CASSFGQGRGSNTGELFF.

The rearrangement links TRBV5-5 to TRBJ1-2; D not resolved. The CDR3 contains 14 residues. Germline V gene data show CDR1 as SGHKS and CDR2 as YYEKEE (reference sequence). V was clipped by 0 bases and J by 3 bases, with 9 bases between them. DNA of the CDR3: TGTGCCAGCAGCTTGGGATCAAACTACTATGGCTACACCTTC. Translated, it gives CASSLGSNYYGYTF.

The chain combines TRBV5-1 with TRBJ1-2, with D tentatively TRBD1 (6 bases). The CDR3 runs 15 residues. The ends were cut back, 4 bases at V and 7 bases at J, with 20 bases in the middle. Looked up from germline, CDR1 is SGHRS and CDR2 is YFSETQ. DNA of the CDR3: TGCGCCAGCAGCAGCCCCGGGACATCGGCCCTTGGCTACACCTTC. Its protein is CASSSPGTSALGYTF.

The chain links TRBV5-1 to TRBJ1-6; D not certain. Trimming shortened V by 0 bases and J by 5 bases, and 6 bases separated the two germline ends. The length of the CDR3 is 14 residues. Germline CDR1 SGHRS, CDR2 YFSETQ. The CDR3 sequence: CASSLGADNSPLHF. The CDR3 region has the DNA TGCGCCAGCAGCTTGGGGGCAGATAATTCACCCCTCCACTTT.

CDR3 residues: CASSSGQGANTGELFF. CDR3 in DNA: TGTGCCAGCAGCAGTGGACAGGGGGCGAACACCGGGGAGCTGTTTTTT. The chain is built from TRBV7-7 and TRBJ2-2; 10 bases match TRBD1. Germline CDR1 and CDR2: SSHAT and FNYEAQ (reference sequence). The ends lost 5 bases at V and 0 bases at J; junction bases unmatched: 3. There are 16 residues in the CDR3.

The genes are TRBV19 and TRBJ1-5, with unresolved D. The CDR3 sequence is 13 residues long. The germline V and J ends were trimmed by 2 bases and 6 bases, with 8 bases remaining between them. The V gene's germline CDR1 is LNHDA and CDR2 SQIVND (reference sequence). The CDR3 protein is CASSIKIGQPQHF. The DNA of the CDR3 is TGTGCCAGTAGTATAAAGATCGGTCAGCCCCAGCATTTT.

V is TRBV11-2 and J is TRBJ2-1; possible D gene TRBD1, 5 bases. Germline CDR1 reads SGHAT; CDR2 reads FQNNGV. V lost 3 bases and J lost 6, with 21 bases in between. CDR3 length: 17 amino acids. The CDR3 DNA is TGTGCCAGCAGCTTGTTACGGCGGCAGGGAATAAGCAATGAGCAGTTCTTC. Translated: CASSLLRRQGISNEQFF. Complete variable domain (other parts from reference TRBV11-2 and TRBJ2-1): EAGVAQSPRYKIIEKRQSVAFWCNPISGHATLYWYQQILGQGPKLLIQFQNNGVVDDSQLPKDRFSAERLKGVDSTLKIQPAKLEDSAVYLCASSLLRRQGISNEQFFGPGTRLTVL.

This sequence joins TRBV6-6 and TRBJ1-5; 8 bases map to TRBD1. The trim removed 4 bases at V and 5 bases at J, leaving 7 bases unmatched. The CDR3 spans 15 residues. The germline V gene encodes CDR1 MNHNY and CDR2 SVGAGI (reference sequence). CDR3 sequence (DNA): TGTGCCAGCAGTTCCTTGGGGACAGGTTATCAGCCCCAGCATTTT. This gives the protein CASSSLGTGYQPQHF.

The rearrangement links TRBV5-1 to TRBJ2-1; 8 bases are a match to TRBD1. The V and J ends lost 4 bases and 4 bases, in that order; junction bases with no gene match: 13. Germline V gene sequence: CDR1 SGHRS, CDR2 YFSETQ. This CDR3 is built from 17 residues. CDR3 nucleotides: TGCGCCAGCAGCCTCTCCGGGCAGGGGGCGGGTTACAATGAGCAGTTCTTC. It encodes CASSLSGQGAGYNEQFF.

The V call is TRBV5-4, the J call TRBJ2-1; 11 bases map to TRBD2. Looked up from germline, CDR1 is SGHNT and CDR2 is YYREEE (reference sequence). CDR3 length equals 15 residues. J lost 7 bases, V lost 0 bases, and 3 bases had no gene match. The CDR3: CASSLDSGRVNEQFF. CDR3 DNA: TGTGCCAGCAGCTTGGATAGCGGGAGGGTGAATGAGCAGTTCTTC.

The chain uses TRBV7-3 and TRBJ1-1, with D possibly being TRBD1 (5 bases). CDR1 is SGHTA and CDR2 is FQGTGA in the germline V gene. The CDR3 loop spans 13 amino acids. Deletions cut 6 bases from V and 6 bases from J, with 14 bases between. The CDR3 DNA reads TGTGCCAGCAGGAGCCGTGGGGGGTCTGAAGCTTTCTTT. This encodes CASRSRGGSEAFF.

The CDR3 nucleotides read TGTGCCAGCAGTTCCTCCAGGGGGCAGTTTTCCGGCTACACCTTC. Encoded protein: CASSSSRGQFSGYTF. The chain joins TRBV28 to TRBJ1-2, with 8 bases matching TRBD1. V shed 4 bases and J 8 bases; nucleotides not matched to a gene: 12. The CDR3 has 15 residues. Germline CDR1 is MDHEN and CDR2 is SYDVKM.

The chain uses TRBV10-3 and TRBJ2-7; 8 positions agree with TRBD2. Germline CDR1 reads ENHRY; CDR2 reads SYGVKD. CDR3 size: 16 residues. V lost 3 bases, J lost 3 bases, and 10 bases stayed unmatched. The CDR3 DNA follows: TGTGCCATCAGTGACTCGGGAGGGCAGGGAATCTACGAGCAGTACTTC. Residues: CAISDSGGQGIYEQYF.

Concerning this clone: Other DNA sequences in this sample translate to the same CDR3. The J gene is TRBJ1-1, the V gene TRBV2, with 8 positions matching TRBD1. Germline V gene lookup returns CDR1 SNHLY and CDR2 FYNNEI. V was pared by 6 bases and J by 1 base, with 7 bases of the junction left unmatched. The CDR3 consists of 15 residues. CDR3 sequence: CASRLRTGQNTEAFF. The CDR3 nucleotides read TGTGCCAGCAGGCTACGGACAGGGCAGAACACTGAAGCTTTCTTT.

This clone was seen a few times. The CDR3: CAIRQAGNYEQYF. CDR3 DNA sequence: TGTGCCATCAGGCAGGCAGGGAACTACGAGCAGTACTTC. This chain links TRBV10-3 with TRBJ2-7, with a weak D call TRBD1 (5 bases). V was clipped by 6 bases and J by 3 bases, with 12 bases between them. The germline V gene encodes CDR1 ENHRY and CDR2 SYGVKD. This CDR3 region has 13 residues.

The genes are TRBV5-4 and TRBJ2-5; 7 nucleotides match TRBD2. This CDR3 region has 17 residues. V shed 1 base, J shed 1 base, and the junction held 10 bases outside the gene matches. CDR1 and CDR2 from the germline V gene are SGHNT and YYREEE (reference sequence). The DNA for the CDR3 is TGTGCCAGCAGCTTGACCCCGGGTAGCGGGTTCCAAGAGACCCAGTACTTC. Its translation: CASSLTPGSGFQETQYF.

CDR3 residues: CASSQQGNEKLFF. The DNA of the CDR3 is TGCGCCAGCAGCCAACAGGGAAACGAAAAACTGTTTTTT. V and J are TRBV4-1 and TRBJ1-4, with D perhaps TRBD1 (5 bases). The CDR3 loop spans 13 amino acids. Germline loops: CDR1 MGHRA, CDR2 YSYEKL. Deletions cut 2 bases from V and 8 bases from J, with 9 bases between.

This chain joins TRBV27 and TRBJ2-7; 11 positions agree with TRBD2. Losses at the gene ends were 3 bases for V and 12 bases for J; bases not matched to a gene: 7. CDR1 is MNHEY and CDR2 is SMNVEV in the germline V gene (reference sequence). The CDR3 is 13 residues long. The CDR3 here is CASSLELAGVLYF. In DNA, the CDR3 is TGTGCCAGCAGTTTGGAACTAGCGGGAGTCTTGTACTTC.

This clone has just a few counts. The genes are TRBV18 and TRBJ2-7; 8 nucleotides align to TRBD2. J was trimmed by 2 bases and V by 0 bases; bases with no gene match: 6. Germline values: CDR1 KGHSH, CDR2 LQKENI. The CDR3 totals 16 residues. CDR3 residues: CASSPPMSGSPYEQYF. The CDR3, as DNA: TGTGCCAGCTCACCACCGATGAGCGGGAGTCCCTACGAGCAGTACTTC.

The genes are TRBV19 and TRBJ1-2, with 12 bases that match TRBD1. V lost 5 bases and J lost 8; bases outside the gene matches: 15. Germline-derived CDR1 and CDR2 are LNHDA and SQIVND (reference sequence). The CDR3 runs 17 residues. CDR3: CASSPTVVGQGARGYTF. CDR3 DNA: TGTGCCAGTAGTCCAACGGTGGTGGGACAGGGGGCACGGGGCTACACCTTC.

The rearrangement links TRBV5-1 to TRBJ1-2; 8 nucleotides align to TRBD1. This CDR3 region has 15 residues. Germline values: CDR1 SGHRS, CDR2 YFSETQ. The J segment lost 6 bases and the V segment lost 4 bases, leaving 11 bases of the junction unmatched. The CDR3 DNA sequence: TGCGCCAGCAGCCCCTTTCTTCAGGGGGCGGATGGCTACACCTTC. Amino acids: CASSPFLQGADGYTF.

The chain is built from TRBV9 and TRBJ2-3; possible D gene TRBD1, 6 bases. Per germline, CDR1 SGDLS and CDR2 YYNGEE. The CDR3 is 16 residues long. Trimming cost V 4 bases and J 2 bases, with 17 bases left between them. The CDR3 loop is CASSQRQGLSTDTQYF. Here the CDR3 DNA reads TGTGCCAGCAGCCAGCGGCAGGGGTTATCCACAGATACGCAGTATTTT.

This chain uses TRBV7-9 with TRBJ2-3; a weak D match, TRBD2 (5 bases). The CDR3 spans 16 residues. CDR1 SEHNR and CDR2 FQNEAQ come from the germline V gene (reference sequence). The V end lost 4 bases, the J end lost 4 bases, and 18 bases lay between the germline ends. CDR3 region: CASSSTTSGGADTQYF. In DNA, the CDR3 is TGTGCCAGCAGCTCGACCACTAGTGGTGGGGCAGATACGCAGTATTTT. The whole variable domain, remainder taken from reference TRBV7-9 and TRBJ2-3, is DTGVSQNPRHKITKRGQNVTFRCDPISEHNRLYWYRQTLGQGPEFLTYFQNEAQLEKSRLLSDRFSAERPKGSFSTLEIQRTEQGDSAMYLCASSSTTSGGADTQYFGPGTRLTVL.

This rearrangement joins TRBV19 to TRBJ2-2; the match to TRBD2 covers 8 bases. V trimming: 5 bases; J trimming: 7 bases; junction bases outside the gene matches: 6. The V gene's germline CDR1 is LNHDA and CDR2 SQIVND (reference sequence). The CDR3 has 14 residues. The CDR3 bases are TGTGCCAGTAGTGCAGCGGGAGTCGGCGGGGAGCTGTTTTTT. Translated: CASSAAGVGGELFF.

The chain recombines TRBV15 with TRBJ2-7; TRBD2 aligns across 10 bases. The CDR3 has 16 amino acids. V lost 0 bases, J lost 5 bases, and 7 bases stayed unmatched. Germline CDR1 is LNHNV and CDR2 is YYDKDF (reference sequence). CDR3 loop: CATSRDLASGRDEQYF. CDR3 in DNA: TGTGCCACCAGCAGAGATTTGGCTAGCGGGAGAGACGAGCAGTACTTC. The variable domain in full, with the rest retrieved from reference TRBV15 and TRBJ2-7, is DAMVIQNPRYQVTQFGKPVTLSCSQTLNHNVMYWYQQKSSQAPKLLFHYYDKDFNNEADTPDNFQSRRPNTSFCFLDIRSPGLGDTAMYLCATSRDLASGRDEQYFGPGTRLTVT.